Listed here are 6 T cell receptor beta chains from one sample, sequenced in a study of blood T cell repertoires in COVID-19. Clones were read by immunoSEQ multiplex PCR, and TCRdb kept only the in-frame ones, dropping some. The data hold approximately 460,000 clones, with about 88% observed a single time. The sample comprised peripheral blood. The receptor source for this set is a man aged 18 to 29 with COVID-19, enrolled during active disease.

The V gene is TRBV25-1, the J gene TRBJ2-7; D is possibly TRBD1 (5 bases). Germline CDR1 reads MGHDK; CDR2 reads SYGVNS. V gave up 4 bases and J gave up 5 bases, with 12 bases separating them. CDR3 length: 13 residues. This chain's CDR3 is CASSVAGIDEQYF. In DNA, the CDR3 is TGTGCCAGCAGTGTTGCAGGGATCGACGAGCAGTACTTC.

The V gene is TRBV19, the J gene TRBJ1-1; D not certain. Trimming shortened V by 6 bases and J by 4 bases, and 15 bases separated the two germline ends. Germline V gene lookup returns CDR1 LNHDA and CDR2 SQIVND (reference sequence). The CDR3 sequence is 14 residues long. CDR3 in amino acids: CASSNGRRPTEAFF. For the CDR3, the DNA is TGTGCCAGTAGCAATGGGCGCAGGCCCACTGAAGCTTTCTTT.

On this clone: Other DNA sequences in the sample encode the same CDR3. J is TRBJ2-7 and V is TRBV7-9; 8 bases map to TRBD2. Per the germline V gene, CDR1 is SEHNR and CDR2 is FQNEAQ (reference sequence). The V gene end was trimmed by 6 bases and the J gene end by 3 bases; junction bases not matched to a gene: 4. This CDR3 has 13 residues. CDR3 in amino acids: CASRAGTSYEQYF. CDR3 bases: TGTGCCAGCAGGGCGGGGACTAGCTACGAGCAGTACTTC.

This clone was counted once. This chain links TRBV11-2 with TRBJ1-1, with TRBD1 identical over 10 bases. Germline-derived CDR1 and CDR2 are SGHAT and FQNNGV. After removal of 2 bases from V and 6 bases from J, the junction contained 9 bases not matched to a gene. CDR3 length equals 16 residues. Written as DNA, the CDR3 is TGTGCCAGCAGCTTATTTCGTGGGACAGGGGCCCCTGAAGCTTTCTTT. This codes for CASSLFRGTGAPEAFF.

The V call is TRBV19, the J call TRBJ2-7; 10 bases map to TRBD2. The CDR3 runs to 15 residues. Per germline, CDR1 LNHDA and CDR2 SQIVND (reference sequence). J gave up 5 bases and V 1 base, and 5 bases lay outside the gene matches. The CDR3: CASSIGTGLANEQYF. Here the CDR3 DNA reads TGTGCCAGTAGTATAGGGACGGGACTAGCGAACGAGCAGTACTTC.

This clone was recorded only once. This chain connects TRBV12-3 or TRBV12-4 to TRBJ1-2; D possibly corresponds to TRBD1 (5 bases). This CDR3 is built from 13 residues. Trimming removed 1 base from V and 7 bases from J, with 10 bases in between. CDR3 DNA sequence: TGTGCCAGCAGTTTAGGACAGAAAGTTGGCTACACCTTC. This sequence encodes CASSLGQKVGYTF.